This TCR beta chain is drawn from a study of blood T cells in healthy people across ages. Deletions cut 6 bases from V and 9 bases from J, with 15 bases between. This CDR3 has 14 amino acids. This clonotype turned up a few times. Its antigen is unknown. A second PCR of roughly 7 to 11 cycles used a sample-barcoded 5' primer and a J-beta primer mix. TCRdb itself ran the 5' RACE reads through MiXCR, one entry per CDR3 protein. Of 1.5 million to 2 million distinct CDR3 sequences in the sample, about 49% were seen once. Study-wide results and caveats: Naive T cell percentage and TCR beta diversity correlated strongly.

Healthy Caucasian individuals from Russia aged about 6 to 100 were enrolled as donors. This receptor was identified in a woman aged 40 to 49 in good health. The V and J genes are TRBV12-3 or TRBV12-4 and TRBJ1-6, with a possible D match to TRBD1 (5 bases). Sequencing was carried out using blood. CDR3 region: CASSPRGGGSPLHF. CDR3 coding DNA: TGTGCCAGCAGCCCCCGGGGGGGAGGTTCACCCCTCCACTTT.